One and the same sample provided the 5 T cell receptor beta chains below, sequenced in a study of T cells in Graves' hyperthyroidism and ophthalmopathy. Amplified TCR beta CDR3 regions came from RNA transcripts. When the TCR CDR3 underwent first-round RT-PCR, the HTBI primer set was used. MiXCR was run by TCRdb on the multiplex PCR reads, yielding one entry per CDR3 protein. This table holds around 350,000 distinct CDR3 sequences, roughly 19% found once. The source material was blood. These receptors originate from a woman aged 18-35 years with Graves' hyperthyroidism.

This clonotype has at least ten counts. The chain combines TRBV14 with TRBJ1-2; D is unclear. Per the germline V gene, CDR1 is SGHDN and CDR2 is FVKESK. The CDR3 totals 13 residues. V lost 1 base and J lost 8, with 11 bases in between. The CDR3 sequence is CASSQGWVGGYTF. CDR3 coding DNA: TGTGCCAGCAGCCAAGGTTGGGTTGGAGGCTACACCTTC.

This clonotype came up many times. The chain links TRBV2 to TRBJ1-1; D remains unclear. Germline loops: CDR1 SNHLY, CDR2 FYNNEI. Trimming stripped 4 bases from V and 1 base from J, with 7 bases between. CDR3 length: 13 amino acids. This CDR3 reads CASSAAGNTEAFF. CDR3 bases: TGTGCCAGCAGTGCTGCGGGGAACACTGAAGCTTTCTTT.

V usage is TRBV9 and J usage is TRBJ2-5; 11 bases line up with TRBD2. V lost 0 bases, J lost 1 base, and 2 bases stayed unmatched. The CDR3 is 16 amino acids. Germline values: CDR1 SGDLS, CDR2 YYNGEE. CDR3 sequence reads: CASSVATSGGQETQYF. The CDR3 bases are TGTGCCAGCAGCGTAGCTACTAGCGGGGGCCAAGAGACCCAGTACTTC. The complete variable domain, with remaining parts taken from reference TRBV9 and TRBJ2-5, reads DSGVTQTPKHLITATGQRVTLRCSPRSGDLSVYWYQQSLDQGLQFLIQYYNGEERAKGNILERFSAQQFPDLHSELNLSSLELGDSALYFCASSVATSGGQETQYFGPGTRLLVL.

In this sample, this clonotype turned up a few times. One base away lies a much larger clone, so this may be a sequencing read error. The chain has TRBV20-1 and TRBJ1-1; D is perhaps TRBD1 (5 bases). The CDR3 has 13 amino acids. Germline lookup yields CDR1 DFQATT and CDR2 SNEGSKA (reference sequence). The CDR3 nucleotides are TGCTGTGCTAGTCAGGGACGGAACACTGAAGCTTTCTTT. It is translated as CCASQGRNTEAFF.

This clonotype was recorded many times. This sequence joins TRBV5-5 and TRBJ2-2, with D perhaps matching TRBD1 or TRBD2 (5 bases each). Germline CDR1 SGHKS, CDR2 YYEKEE (reference sequence). The CDR3 loop spans 15 amino acids. Trimming took 5 bases from V and 0 from J, leaving 11 bases between them. The CDR3 sequence: CASRMGPSNTGELFF. CDR3 DNA sequence: TGTGCCAGCAGGATGGGACCGTCGAACACCGGGGAGCTGTTTTTT. The full variable domain, its missing parts supplied by reference TRBV5-5 and TRBJ2-2, is DAGVTQSPTHLIKTRGQQVTLRCSPISGHKSVSWYQQVLGQGPQFIFQYYEKEERGRGNFPDRFSARQFPNYSSELNVNALLLGDSALYLCASRMGPSNTGELFFGEGSRLTVL.